The T cell receptor (beta chain) under discussion was sequenced for a study of blood T cell repertoires in COVID-19 (dated by TCRdb to about 2020). Looking at the study overall: Samples covering the acute and convalescent phases of COVID-19 were provided by collaborators in the United States, Italy and Spain. The material from the prospective study consisted of cDNA or gDNA derived from T cells, B-cell-depleted T cells, or PBMCs. The dataset comprised deeply sampled blood TCRbeta repertoires from subjects exposed to, actively infected with, or recovered from COVID-19. A freely available public database, intended as a resource for researchers studying the immune response to SARS-CoV-2, is where the repertoires were released. The samples were drawn from the first 160 participants of the ongoing ImmuneRACE study and from roughly 1,300 subjects provided by 6 global collaborators. Sample metadata almost always included a de-identified subject ID, COVID-19 status, age in years and sex. Where available, HLA class I and class II types were taken from metadata supplied by the sample provider and were not determined by assay-based typing. What the work shows at the level of the full study, not this receptor alone: How much clinical and demographic metadata was included differed by source and by participant, and the metadata was provided uncurated.

The immunoSEQ Assay, a bias-controlled multiplex PCR, was used to amplify TCRbeta CDR3 regions from genomic DNA. On the authors' methods: The number of nucleated cells in each sample was estimated from the amplification of reference gene primers within the assay. Sequence reads were collapsed and filtered to measure the absolute abundance of every unique TCRbeta CDR3 rearrangement. For each sample, productive Simpson clonality was calculated as the square root of Simpson's diversity index over productive rearrangements. Sourced from immuneACCESS, this table was stored by TCRdb with only in-frame sequences that have V and J called. A share of the clones is absent; for the studies checked, an unresolved V gene accounts for under half, and the remainder has no known explanation. From that table come the V and J calls and clone size; the DNA was used to work out D and trimming. In all, the sample holds 300,000 to 350,000 clones, and about 90% of those were seen once. Around 7.9% of the sample is taken by the ten largest.

At the junction V is shortened by 3 bases and J by 0 bases, with 15 bases in between. The germline V gene specifies KGHSH as CDR1 and LQKENI as CDR2. Counted from cysteine to phenylalanine, this CDR3 has 17 amino acids. Only the CDR3 part of the read is kept: 51 bases, read in frame from the first base. As concerns this clone: Its antigen is currently not known. One base away there is no much larger clone; base qualities are not given.

One collaborating source in Seattle enrolled patients while the patients were actively infected and followed the patients over time throughout the course of disease. The collaborating institutions used their own protocols to collect whole blood in K2EDTA tubes. For TCRbeta analysis, collaborator samples were shipped as frozen whole blood, as isolated PBMCs, or as DNA extracted from either sample type. The chain couples TRBV18 to TRBJ1-3, with TRBD1 perhaps the D gene, on 6 matching bases. The sequenced sample consisted of peripheral blood. This sequence originates from a woman in her 70s with COVID-19, enrolled during active disease. The DNA is TGTGCCAGCTCACCGCAACGACAGGTACCCTCTGGAAACACCATATATTTT. This yields the protein CASSPQRQVPSGNTIYF.